The source of this TCR beta chain is a study of response to subunit inactivated influenza vaccine. Points from the study as a whole: The authors offered the suggestion that each seasonal influenza vaccination recruits few new T cells.

The table lists this clonotype with a few counts. Its matching antigen is unknown. TCRdb called the RT-PCR reads again in MiXCR, with one record for every CDR3 protein. The table has under 800,000 distinct CDR3 sequences, approximately 14% seen once; the top ten hold 5.5% to 8%. Sample: PBMCs from blood, taken around 15 days before vaccination. The TCR was taken from a man aged 45-60 years who received an inactivated influenza vaccine.

The CDR3 nucleotides are TGTGCCAGCAGCTCAGATCGGGTGAATGAGCAGTTCTTC. It codes for CASSSDRVNEQFF. The chain recombines TRBV6-6 with TRBJ2-1, with D unclear. Looked up from germline, CDR1 is MNHNY and CDR2 is SVGAGI (reference sequence). The germline V and J ends were trimmed by 6 bases and 7 bases, with 13 bases remaining between them. This CDR3 is built from 13 residues.